The sequence of this T cell receptor (beta chain) was determined in a study of blood T cell repertoires in COVID-19. Study details: COVID-19 samples, acute and convalescent, were from the United States, Italy and Spain. In each case, the material was cDNA or gDNA derived from T cells, B-cell-depleted T cells, or PBMCs.

Original handling: Amplification of reference gene primers provided the estimated nucleated cell counts. Sequencing used immunoSEQ multiplex PCR; TCRdb keeps in-frame clones, though not all of them. V and J calls plus clone size are reproduced from that table; the DNA served to infer D and trimming. There are about 140,000 clones in the sample; about nine tenths occur only once, and more than 25% lies in the top ten. Remarks on this clone: A read error may account for a junction end that differs from germline.

This CDR3 spans 16 amino acids. CDR1 and CDR2 (germline): SGHTA, FQGNSA. V gene TRBV7-2 combines with J gene TRBJ2-7, with TRBD1 matching over 9 bases. Source material: peripheral blood. This TCR was sampled from a human donor in a cohort sampled during active COVID-19. The CDR3 loop reads CASTLRPDRGHYEQYF. In nucleotides, the CDR3 is TGTGCCAGCACCTTACGTCCGGACAGGGGCCACTACGAGCAGTACTTC.